This paragraph reports one T cell receptor beta chain. This sample was included in a study of blood T cells in healthy people across ages. The germline gives CDR1 SQVTM, CDR2 ANQGSEA. V lost 5 bases and J lost 6, with 10 bases in between. This CDR3 contains 11 residues. Primed by a sample-barcoded 5' primer and a J-beta primer mix, a second PCR proceeded for roughly 7 to 12 cycles. TCRdb reprocessed the 5' RACE reads with MiXCR, giving one entry per CDR3 protein. The sample yields fewer than 950,000 distinct CDR3 sequences, about 53% seen once. Material: blood. The source is a man older than 75 in good health. This sequence joins TRBV29-1 and TRBJ2-5; D may be TRBD1 or TRBD2 (5 bases each). The CDR3 DNA follows: TGCAGCGTTCCGTGGGGGAAGACCCAGTACTTC. Its protein product is CSVPWGKTQYF.